One TCR beta chain is described in this entry. The data belong to a study of control samples from healthy donors and cancer patients. The CDR3 contains 15 residues. Trimming removed 1 base at V and 7 bases at J, with 14 bases between. Germline CDR1 and CDR2: MGHRA and YSYEKL. Assay used: immunoSEQ multiplex PCR; TCRdb lists only in-frame clones, some missing. This table has almost 90,000 clones, over 75% appearing once. The specimen sequenced was blood. The source of this sequence is a middle-aged woman in good health. The chain has TRBV4-1 and TRBJ1-5; D possibly corresponds to TRBD1 (5 bases). The CDR3 protein is CASSQGPGQGQPQHF. The DNA of the CDR3 is TGCGCCAGCAGCCAAGGCCCAGGGCAAGGGCAGCCCCAGCATTTT.